This T cell receptor (beta chain) is drawn from a study of T cells after yellow fever vaccination. General study findings and limits: Re-detected after boosting: most primary clones, more than 95% of CD4 and about 89% of CD8. Abundant contaminating clonotypes from the bulk population could appear in FACS-sorted repertoires. It was a small share of clonotypes that appeared in both CD4 and CD8 compartments.

TCRdb re-derived calls from the 5' RACE reads in MiXCR, one entry per CDR3 protein. The repertoire consists of 500,000 to 650,000 distinct CDR3 sequences, with about 12% occurring once and the leading ten covering 14% to 15%. The ends lost 4 bases at V and 4 bases at J; junction bases unmatched: 10. The CDR3 consists of 15 residues. Germline V gene data show CDR1 as LGHDT and CDR2 as YNNKEL (reference sequence). This clonotype appeared a few times. Its antigen remains unidentified. The sequencing used PBMCs, collected on the day of the yellow fever booster vaccination. The chain recombines TRBV3-1 with TRBJ2-7, with 7 bases lining up with TRBD2. This clonotype was sampled from a man aged 30 to 39 who received the YFV17D yellow fever vaccine. This CDR3 reads CASSPGNGRSYEQYF. CDR3 nucleotides: TGTGCCAGCAGCCCCGGGAACGGGAGGTCTTACGAGCAGTACTTC.